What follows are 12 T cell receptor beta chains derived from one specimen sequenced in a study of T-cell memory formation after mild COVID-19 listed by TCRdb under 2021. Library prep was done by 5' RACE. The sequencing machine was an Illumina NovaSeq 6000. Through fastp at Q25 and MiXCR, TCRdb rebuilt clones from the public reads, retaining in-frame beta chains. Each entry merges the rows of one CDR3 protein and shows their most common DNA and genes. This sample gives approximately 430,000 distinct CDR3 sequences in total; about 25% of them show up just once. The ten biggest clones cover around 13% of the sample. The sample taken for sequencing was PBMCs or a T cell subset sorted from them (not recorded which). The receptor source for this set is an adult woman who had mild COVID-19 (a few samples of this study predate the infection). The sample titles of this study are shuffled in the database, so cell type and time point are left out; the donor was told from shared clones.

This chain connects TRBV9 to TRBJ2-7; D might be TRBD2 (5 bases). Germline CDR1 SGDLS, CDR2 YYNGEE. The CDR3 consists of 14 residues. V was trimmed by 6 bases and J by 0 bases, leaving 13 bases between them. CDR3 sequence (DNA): TGTGCCAGCAACCCTCGAGCGGACTCCTACGAGCAGTACTTC. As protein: CASNPRADSYEQYF.

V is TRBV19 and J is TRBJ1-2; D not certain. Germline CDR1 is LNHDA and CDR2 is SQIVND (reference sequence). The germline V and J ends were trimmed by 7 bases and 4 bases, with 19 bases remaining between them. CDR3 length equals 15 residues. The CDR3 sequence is CASTIGGSPFYGYTF. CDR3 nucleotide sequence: TGTGCCAGTACCATCGGAGGGTCGCCTTTCTATGGCTACACCTTC. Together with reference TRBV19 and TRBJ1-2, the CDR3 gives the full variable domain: DGGITQSPKYLFRKEGQNVTLSCEQNLNHDAMYWYRQDPGQGLRLIYYSQIVNDFQKGDIAEGYSVSREKKESFPLTVTSAQKNPTAFYLCASTIGGSPFYGYTFGSGTRLTVV.

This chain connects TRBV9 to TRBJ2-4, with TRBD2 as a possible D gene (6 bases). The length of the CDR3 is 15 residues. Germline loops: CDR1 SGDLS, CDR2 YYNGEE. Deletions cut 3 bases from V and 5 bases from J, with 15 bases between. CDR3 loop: CASSAWDSKENIQYF. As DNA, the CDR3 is TGTGCCAGCAGCGCTTGGGACTCCAAAGAAAACATTCAGTACTTC. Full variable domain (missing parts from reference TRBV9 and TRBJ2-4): DSGVTQTPKHLITATGQRVTLRCSPRSGDLSVYWYQQSLDQGLQFLIQYYNGEERAKGNILERFSAQQFPDLHSELNLSSLELGDSALYFCASSAWDSKENIQYFGAGTRLSVL.

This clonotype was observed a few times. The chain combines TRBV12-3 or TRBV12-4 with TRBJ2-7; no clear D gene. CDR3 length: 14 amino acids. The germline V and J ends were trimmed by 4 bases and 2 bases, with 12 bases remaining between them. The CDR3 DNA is TGTGCCAGCAGTTACACCAGTGGGGCCTACGAGCAGTACTTC. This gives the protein CASSYTSGAYEQYF.

The CDR3, as DNA: TGTGCCAGCAGCCTGGAACCCCCGGAGCAGTTCTTC. Protein: CASSLEPPEQFF. The chain links TRBV5-6 to TRBJ2-1; D is unclear. Germline V gene data show CDR1 as SGHDT and CDR2 as YYEEEE. The CDR3 runs to 12 residues. V lost 4 bases and J 10 bases, leaving 12 bases between the germline ends.

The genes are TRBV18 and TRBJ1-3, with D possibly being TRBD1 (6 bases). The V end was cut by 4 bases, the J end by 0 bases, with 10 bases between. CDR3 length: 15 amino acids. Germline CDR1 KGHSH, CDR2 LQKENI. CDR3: CASSLQGYSGNTIYF. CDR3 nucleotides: TGTGCCAGCTCACTACAGGGCTACTCTGGAAACACCATATATTTT.

The CDR3 DNA reads TGTGCCAGCAGTGAAAGGAGCGGGAGGGCCTTAGCCGGGGAGCTGTTTTTT. Translated, it gives CASSERSGRALAGELFF. The V gene is TRBV6-1, the J gene TRBJ2-2; TRBD2 agrees at 10 bases. In germline, CDR1 is MNHNS, CDR2 SASEGT. The CDR3 totals 17 residues. V trimming: 2 bases; J trimming: 6 bases; junction bases outside the gene matches: 9.

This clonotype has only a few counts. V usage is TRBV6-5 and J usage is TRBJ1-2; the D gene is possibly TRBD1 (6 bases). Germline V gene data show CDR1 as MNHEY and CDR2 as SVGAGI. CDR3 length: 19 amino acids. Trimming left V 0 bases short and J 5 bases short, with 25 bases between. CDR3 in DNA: TGTGCCAGCAGTTACTCGCGAGGGGGGCTGGGGGCTCAATCGTATGGCTACACCTTC. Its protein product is CASSYSRGGLGAQSYGYTF.

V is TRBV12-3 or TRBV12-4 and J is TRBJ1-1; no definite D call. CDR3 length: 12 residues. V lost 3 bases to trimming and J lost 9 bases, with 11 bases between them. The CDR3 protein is CASSFRGSKAFF. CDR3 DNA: TGTGCCAGCAGTTTTCGAGGGAGTAAAGCTTTCTTT.

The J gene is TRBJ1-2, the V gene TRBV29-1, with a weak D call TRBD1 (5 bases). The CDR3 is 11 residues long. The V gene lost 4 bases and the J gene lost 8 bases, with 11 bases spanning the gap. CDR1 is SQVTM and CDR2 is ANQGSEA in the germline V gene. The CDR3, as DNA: TGCAGCGTTGGACCAGGGAAGGGCTACACCTTC. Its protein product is CSVGPGKGYTF. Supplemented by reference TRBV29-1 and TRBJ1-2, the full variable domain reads SAVISQKPSRDICQRGTSLTIQCQVDSQVTMMFWYRQQPGQSLTLIATANQGSEATYESGFVIDKFPISRPNLTFSTLTVSNMSPEDSSIYLCSVGPGKGYTFGSGTRLTVV.

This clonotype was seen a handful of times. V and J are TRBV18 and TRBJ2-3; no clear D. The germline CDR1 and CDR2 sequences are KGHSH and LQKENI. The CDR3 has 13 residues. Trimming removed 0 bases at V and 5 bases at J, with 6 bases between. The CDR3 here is CASSPPSQDTQYF. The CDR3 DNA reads TGTGCCAGCTCACCACCCAGCCAAGATACGCAGTATTTT.

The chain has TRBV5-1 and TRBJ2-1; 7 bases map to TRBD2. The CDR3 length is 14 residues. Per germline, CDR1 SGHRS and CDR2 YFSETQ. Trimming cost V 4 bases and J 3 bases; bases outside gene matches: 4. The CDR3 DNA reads TGCGCCAGCAGCAGTGGGGGGGTCTACAATGAGCAGTTCTTC. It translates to CASSSGGVYNEQFF. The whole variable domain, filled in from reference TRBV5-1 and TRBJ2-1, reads KAGVTQTPRYLIKTRGQQVTLSCSPISGHRSVSWYQQTPGQGLQFLFEYFSETQRNKGNFPGRFSGRQFSNSRSEMNVSTLELGDSALYLCASSSGGVYNEQFFGPGTRLTVL.